The clone carrying this T cell receptor beta chain was counted at least ten times. The investigators amplified TCR beta CDR3 regions from RNA transcripts. The HTBI primer set served for first-round RT-PCR of the TCR CDR3. TCRdb used MiXCR to reprocess the multiplex PCR reads, holding one entry per CDR3 protein. The sample carries nearly 600,000 distinct CDR3 sequences, 11% to 15% recorded once. This record comes from a study of T cells in Graves' hyperthyroidism and ophthalmopathy. This TCR came from a woman younger than 35 with Graves' ophthalmopathy. What was sequenced was blood.

CDR3 bases: TGTGCCAGCAGTGAACAAAGAAGGGGCGGGAGTACCTACGAGCAGTACTTC. Its protein product is CASSEQRRGGSTYEQYF. J is TRBJ2-7 and V is TRBV6-1; 7 bases fit TRBD2. Germline CDR1 reads MNHNS; CDR2 reads SASEGT. After removal of 2 bases from V and 2 bases from J, the junction contained 12 bases not matched to a gene. The CDR3 runs 17 residues.